This entry describes one TCR beta chain. This clonotype was counted many times. Its antigen specificity is not known. Qualities for individual bases were not recorded, and no much larger clone is one base off. Library preparation employed RACE. Instrument on record: NextSeq 500. During library preparation, unique molecular identifiers were attached to individual cDNA molecules so that TCRs could be counted in a quantitative, reproducible way. Both TCR alpha and TCR beta chains were sequenced from each blood RNA sample. The original methods were these. A median of around 100,000 TCRs per sample was observed, with a range of roughly 20,000 to 700,000. V, J and CDR3 annotation of the TCR reads was carried out using the Decombinator software suite. To make PS versus PT1 abundance plots, every sample was subsampled to the same number of TCRs (28,000). Expanded TCRs were defined as absent before sensitization and observed at least eight times at the 2-week time point. The raw public data were reprocessed by TCRdb itself: fastp quality trimming at Q25, MiXCR clonotype calling, in-frame beta chains only. CDR3 protein sequences are deduplicated, and each keeps its most common genes and DNA. In this record, the V and J calls reflect TCRdb's handling and not the investigators' own analysis. The sample data list approximately 340,000 distinct CDR3 sequences, and under 8% of these were observed just once. The ten largest clonotypes hold 8.4% of the sample.

The data stem from a study of human T cells and chemical hapten exposure (dated by TCRdb to the early 2020s). About the full investigation: For sensitization, 2% DPC in acetone was applied to a roughly 2 cm by roughly 2 cm area of upper inner arm skin. Weekly therapeutic DPC doses were additionally applied to the scalp of patients throughout the roughly 23-week study period. Patch testing was done on the upper back using Finn chambers containing 0.01% DPC, and results were scored after 6 days according to International Contact Dermatitis Research Group standards. The mostly female patient cohort included alopecia areata with under or over 50% scalp involvement, alopecia totalis and alopecia universalis. The libraries were sequenced as a pool, and the TCR yield per sample differed mostly because of small variations in library volumes within the pool. In alopecia patients, the study followed how the peripheral blood TCR repertoire changed in vivo over primary and secondary sensitization to diphenylcyclopropenone (DPC), a hapten. Patient blood was sampled pre-sensitization (week 0) and at 2, 6 and about 24 weeks after DPC sensitization. For TCR sequencing, blood came from 25 to 30 alopecia patients at anywhere from one to four time points (pre-sensitization, 2, 6 and 24 weeks). Overall results and qualifications from the work: Expanded TCRs formed significantly more large CDR3 similarity clusters than pre-sensitization or healthy control sets, consistent with antigen-driven responses. Alopecia, a presumed autoimmune disease, was present in all patients, so the immune response of the patients might differ from that of healthy individuals. Repeated subsampling changed both the strength of the expansion versus patch-test correlation and the threshold at which that correlation became significant. DPC sensitization did not change the number of TCRs with a frequency above 1 in 1000, and there was no evidence of changes in global repertoire structure. A positive correlation was found between the number of PT1 expanded TCRs and patch test score, with significance reached at thresholds 8, 16 and 32 but not 4.

The CDR3 measures 15 amino acids from cysteine to phenylalanine. Only the CDR3 part of the read is kept: 45 bases, read in frame from the first base. The germline V gene encodes CDR1 LGHNT and CDR2 FRNRAP. V loses 1 base of germline sequence and J loses 0 bases, and the interval between the two ends is 7 bases. According to the study, the label for this sample's time point signals: patch test 1, 2 weeks after DPC sensitization. In light of the paper, this sample's treatment or condition label describes: therapeutic diphenylcyclopropenone sensitization with weekly scalp DPC. At each patch-test visit, blood was drawn before the patch test was applied. Patients were considered eligible if aged 18 to 70, diagnosed with alopecia and deemed suitable for DPC therapy, and patients were excluded if pregnant. Total RNA was isolated from unfractionated whole blood collected in Tempus Blood RNA tubes.

This specimen was whole blood, taken in connection with sensitization to the hapten diphenylcyclopropenone (DPC). The sequence was obtained from a young woman with alopecia areata. Some clones in this sample may be carry-over from other donors' samples. The chain is made from TRBV12-5 and TRBJ1-3, with the D segment identity uncertain. The DNA sequence is as follows: TGTGCTAGTGGTTTGGGAAGTATCTCTGGAAACACCATATATTTT. Translated, this is CASGLGSISGNTIYF.